The present T cell receptor beta chain was sequenced within a study of OX40 agonist ivuxolimab in advanced cancers. Study-level background: Patients assigned to dose escalation were diagnosed with hepatocellular carcinoma, melanoma, renal cell or head and neck cancer.

This table comes from immunoSEQ multiplex PCR, and its TCRdb copy is limited to in-frame clones, with some not included. The table has about 92,000 clones, approximately 80% seen once; the top ten hold about 6%. Germline values: CDR1 SGHDT, CDR2 YYEEEE. Deletions cut 4 bases from V and 6 bases from J, with 7 bases between. This CDR3 spans 12 amino acids. The chain has TRBV5-6 and TRBJ2-2; D is undetermined. This sequence was found in an adult with an advanced solid tumor such as melanoma, head and neck, liver or kidney cancer. Sequenced here: CD4+ or CD8+ T cells sorted from blood, sampled in a trial of the OX40 agonist ivuxolimab. CDR3 sequence reads: CASSIPPGELFF. The CDR3 coding sequence is TGTGCCAGCAGCATCCCCCCCGGGGAGCTGTTTTTT.